Below, one TCR beta chain is given with its context. Its target is not known. In the same sample, other DNA sequences code for this CDR3. The protocol was immunoSEQ multiplex PCR, while the TCRdb copy is restricted to in-frame clones and leaves out a portion. Of about 2.4 million clones in the sample, over 85% were seen once. Only Caucasian adults living in Nashville, Tennessee served as donors. The CDR3 has 13 residues. The germline CDR1 and CDR2 sequences are SQVTM and ANQGSEA. V was clipped by 4 bases and J by 0 bases, with 10 bases between them. This entry is derived from a study of shared clonotypes between healthy human individuals. Study-level background: A donor's plate count was three for CD4 naive and three for CD4 memory; CD8 naive had two and CD8 memory one. Overall study findings and caveats: Represented diversity, genetic and exposure-history alike, was limited by few donors.

The rearrangement joins TRBV29-1 to TRBJ2-7; tentatively, D is TRBD1 or TRBD2 (6 bases each). Sequencing was performed on naive CD4+ T cells from PBMCs. Subset meaning: CD45RA+ positively selected. This TCR came from a man younger than 30 in good health. Some clones in this sample may be carry-over from other donors' samples. The CDR3 sequence: CSVVGGISYEQYF. DNA for the CDR3: TGCAGCGTTGTGGGGGGCATCTCCTACGAGCAGTACTTC.